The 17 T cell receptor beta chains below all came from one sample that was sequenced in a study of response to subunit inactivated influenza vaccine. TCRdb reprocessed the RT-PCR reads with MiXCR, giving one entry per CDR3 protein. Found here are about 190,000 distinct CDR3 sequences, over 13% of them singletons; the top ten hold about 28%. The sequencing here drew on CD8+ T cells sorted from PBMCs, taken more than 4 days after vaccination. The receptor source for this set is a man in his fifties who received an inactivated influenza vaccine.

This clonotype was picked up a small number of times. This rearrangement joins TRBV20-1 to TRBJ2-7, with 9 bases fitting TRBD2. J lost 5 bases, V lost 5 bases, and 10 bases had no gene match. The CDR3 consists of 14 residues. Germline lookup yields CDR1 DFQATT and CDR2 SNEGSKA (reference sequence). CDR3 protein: CSAEVSGSMDEQYF. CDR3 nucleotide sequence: TGCAGTGCTGAAGTTAGCGGGAGTATGGACGAGCAGTACTTC.

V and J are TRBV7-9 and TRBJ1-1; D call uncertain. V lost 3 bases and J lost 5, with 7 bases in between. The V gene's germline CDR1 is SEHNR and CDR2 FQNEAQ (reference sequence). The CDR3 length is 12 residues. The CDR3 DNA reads TGTGCCAGCAGCTTGGCTAGTACTGAAGCTTTCTTT. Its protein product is CASSLASTEAFF.

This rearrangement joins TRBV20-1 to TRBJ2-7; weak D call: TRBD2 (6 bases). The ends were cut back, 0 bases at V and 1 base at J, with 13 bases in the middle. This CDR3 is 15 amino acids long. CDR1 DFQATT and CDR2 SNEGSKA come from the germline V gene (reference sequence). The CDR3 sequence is CSARDDAGPSYEQYF. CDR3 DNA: TGCAGTGCTAGAGATGACGCGGGGCCATCCTACGAGCAGTACTTC.

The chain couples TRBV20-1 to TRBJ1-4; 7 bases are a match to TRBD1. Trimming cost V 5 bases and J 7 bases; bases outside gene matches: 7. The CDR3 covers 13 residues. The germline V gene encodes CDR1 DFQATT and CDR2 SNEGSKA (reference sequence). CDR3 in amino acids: CSAFQGESEKLFF. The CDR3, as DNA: TGCAGTGCTTTCCAGGGGGAGAGTGAAAAACTGTTTTTT.

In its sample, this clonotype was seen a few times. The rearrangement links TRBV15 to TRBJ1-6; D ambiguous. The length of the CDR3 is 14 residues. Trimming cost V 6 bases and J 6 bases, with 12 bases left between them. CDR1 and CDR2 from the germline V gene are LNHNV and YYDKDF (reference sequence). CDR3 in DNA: TGTGCCACCAGTGGAGGTGAGGGTAATTCACCCCTCCACTTT. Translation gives CATSGGEGNSPLHF.

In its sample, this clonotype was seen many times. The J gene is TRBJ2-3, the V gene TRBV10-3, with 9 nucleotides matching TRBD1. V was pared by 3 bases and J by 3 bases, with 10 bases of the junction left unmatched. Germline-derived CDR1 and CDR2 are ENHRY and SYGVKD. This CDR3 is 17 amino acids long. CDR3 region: CAISDPQGGQGTDTQYF. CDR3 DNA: TGTGCCATCAGTGATCCCCAAGGGGGACAGGGAACAGATACGCAGTATTTT.

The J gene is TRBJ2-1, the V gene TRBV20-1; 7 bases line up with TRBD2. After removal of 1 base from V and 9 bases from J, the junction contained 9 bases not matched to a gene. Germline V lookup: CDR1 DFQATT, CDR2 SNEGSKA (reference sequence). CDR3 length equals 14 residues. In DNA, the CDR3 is TGCAGTGCTAGAGGCAGACTAGCCGGGGGTGAGCAGTTCTTC. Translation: CSARGRLAGGEQFF.

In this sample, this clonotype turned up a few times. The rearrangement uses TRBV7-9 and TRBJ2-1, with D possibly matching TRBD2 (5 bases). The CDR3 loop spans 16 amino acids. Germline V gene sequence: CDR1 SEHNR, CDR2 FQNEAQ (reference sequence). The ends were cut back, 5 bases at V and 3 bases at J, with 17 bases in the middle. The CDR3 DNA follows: TGTGCCAGCAGCCTATACCAGGCCGAGGGCTACAATGAGCAGTTCTTC. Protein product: CASSLYQAEGYNEQFF.

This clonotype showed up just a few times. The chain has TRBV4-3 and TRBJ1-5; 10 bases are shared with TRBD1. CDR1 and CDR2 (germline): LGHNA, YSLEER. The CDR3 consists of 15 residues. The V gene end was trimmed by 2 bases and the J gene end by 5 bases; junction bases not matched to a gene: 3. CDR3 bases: TGCGCCAGCAGCCAACGACAGGGGGCTCATCAGCCCCAGCATTTT. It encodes CASSQRQGAHQPQHF.

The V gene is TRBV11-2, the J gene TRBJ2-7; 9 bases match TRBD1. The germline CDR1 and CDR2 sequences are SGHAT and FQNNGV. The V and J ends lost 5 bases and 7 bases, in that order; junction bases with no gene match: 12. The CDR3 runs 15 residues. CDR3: CASSPRDRAPGEQYF. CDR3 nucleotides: TGTGCCAGCAGCCCCCGGGACAGGGCCCCGGGGGAGCAGTACTTC.

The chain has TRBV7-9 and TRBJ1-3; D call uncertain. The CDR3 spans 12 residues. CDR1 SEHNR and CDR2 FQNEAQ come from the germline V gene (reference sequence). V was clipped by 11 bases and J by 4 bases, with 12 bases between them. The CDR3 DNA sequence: TGTGCCGGAAACGGCCCCGGAAACACCATATATTTT. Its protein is CAGNGPGNTIYF.

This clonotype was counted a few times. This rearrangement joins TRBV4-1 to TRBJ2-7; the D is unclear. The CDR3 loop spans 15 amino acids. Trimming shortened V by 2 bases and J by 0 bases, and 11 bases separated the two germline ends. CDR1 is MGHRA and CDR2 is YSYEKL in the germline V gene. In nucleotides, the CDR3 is TGCGCCAGCAGCCAATTGGCCGGGTCCTCCTACGAGCAGTACTTC. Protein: CASSQLAGSSYEQYF.

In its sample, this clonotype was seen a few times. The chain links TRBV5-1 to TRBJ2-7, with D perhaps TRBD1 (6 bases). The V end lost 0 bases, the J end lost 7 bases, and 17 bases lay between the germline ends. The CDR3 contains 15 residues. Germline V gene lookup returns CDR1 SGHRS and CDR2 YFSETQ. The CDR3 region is CASSLESVQGGEQYF. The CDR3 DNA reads TGCGCCAGCAGCTTGGAATCCGTACAGGGCGGGGAGCAGTACTTC. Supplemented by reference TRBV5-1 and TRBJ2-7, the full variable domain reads KAGVTQTPRYLIKTRGQQVTLSCSPISGHRSVSWYQQTPGQGLQFLFEYFSETQRNKGNFPGRFSGRQFSNSRSEMNVSTLELGDSALYLCASSLESVQGGEQYFGPGTRLTVT.

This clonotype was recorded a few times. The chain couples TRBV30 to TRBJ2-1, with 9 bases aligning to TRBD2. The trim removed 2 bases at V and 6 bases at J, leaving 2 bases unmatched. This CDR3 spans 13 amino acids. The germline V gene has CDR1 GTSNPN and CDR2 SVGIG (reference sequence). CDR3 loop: CAWSWTSVNEQFF. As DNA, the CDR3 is TGTGCCTGGAGTTGGACTAGCGTCAATGAGCAGTTCTTC.

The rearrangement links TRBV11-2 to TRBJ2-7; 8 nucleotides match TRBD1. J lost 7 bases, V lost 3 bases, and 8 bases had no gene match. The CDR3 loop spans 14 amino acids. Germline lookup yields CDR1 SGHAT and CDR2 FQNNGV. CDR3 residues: CASSFGQGAWEQYF. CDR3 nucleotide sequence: TGTGCCAGCAGCTTCGGGCAGGGGGCCTGGGAGCAGTACTTC.

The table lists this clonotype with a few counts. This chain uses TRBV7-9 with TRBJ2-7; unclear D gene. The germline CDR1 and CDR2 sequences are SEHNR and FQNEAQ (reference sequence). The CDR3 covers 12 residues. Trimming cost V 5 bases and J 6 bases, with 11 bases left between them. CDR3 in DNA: TGTGCCAGCAGCAAACCCCTCCGCGAGCAGTACTTC. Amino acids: CASSKPLREQYF.

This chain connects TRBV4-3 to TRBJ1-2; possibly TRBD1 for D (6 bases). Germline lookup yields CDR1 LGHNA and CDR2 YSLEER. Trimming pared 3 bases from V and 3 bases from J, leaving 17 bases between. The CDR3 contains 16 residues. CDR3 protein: CASSQSWQGIYYGYTF. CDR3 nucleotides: TGCGCCAGCAGCCAGTCTTGGCAGGGGATATACTATGGCTACACCTTC.